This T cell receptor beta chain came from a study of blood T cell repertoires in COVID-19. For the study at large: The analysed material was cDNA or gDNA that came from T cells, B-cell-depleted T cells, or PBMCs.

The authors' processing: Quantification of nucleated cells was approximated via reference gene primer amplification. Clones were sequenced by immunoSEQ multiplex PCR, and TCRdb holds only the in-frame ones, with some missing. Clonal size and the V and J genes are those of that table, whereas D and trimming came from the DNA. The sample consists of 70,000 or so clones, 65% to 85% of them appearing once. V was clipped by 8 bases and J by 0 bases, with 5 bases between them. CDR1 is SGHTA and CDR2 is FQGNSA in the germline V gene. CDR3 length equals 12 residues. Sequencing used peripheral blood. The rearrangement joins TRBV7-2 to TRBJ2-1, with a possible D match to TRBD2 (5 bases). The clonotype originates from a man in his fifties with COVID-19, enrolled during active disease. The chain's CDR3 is CASGSSYNEQFF. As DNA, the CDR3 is TGTGCCAGCGGGAGCTCCTACAATGAGCAGTTCTTC.